This T cell receptor (beta chain) comes out of a study of beta chain features in type 1 diabetes (dated by TCRdb to between 2017 and 2018). Turning to the overall study: No differences in mean age, gender distribution, total cell number or subset yield were found between patients and healthy donors. Across all samples, roughly 110,000,000 sorted cells were examined, and cell number per subset correlated strongly with RNA yield. Whereas all 30 or so donors provided naive and central memory subsets, regulatory and stem cell-like memory subsets were isolated from just 8 patients and roughly 8 healthy donors. The study compared TCRB repertoires of sorted circulating CD4+ T cell subsets between recently diagnosed type 1 diabetes patients and matched healthy donors.

From each donor, a single peripheral blood sample of approximately 0.11 L on average was drawn into heparinised tubes. A BD FACSAria II and a panel including CD45RO, CCR7, CD25, CD127, CD95 and CD27 were used to sort naive, central memory, regulatory and stem cell-like memory CD4+ T cells. A purity above 98% was achieved for all sorted populations. PBMCs were isolated right away by Lymphoprep density gradient centrifugation and were stained directly, without culture. So that batch effects would be minimized, each experiment stained and sorted samples in pairs, pairing one healthy donor with one patient. With respect to this clone: The specificity of this receptor is unknown. Base qualities are not recorded, but no much larger clone differs from it by a single base.

Study-wide findings and limitations: At VDJ recombination sites, patients with type 1 diabetes made fewer insertions and deleted more nucleotides, a pattern implying thymic rearrangement abnormalities. Sequencing cDNA rather than genomic DNA could over-represent highly expressing activated cells, although activation and CD3 levels did not differ between groups. PCR might favor shorter templates, but patient and control samples were amplified and corrected together, so any skew would affect both groups equally. Naive, central memory and regulatory TCRB repertoires appeared more similar among patients than among healthy donors. A moderate but significant shortening of TCRB CDR3 length was observed in type 1 diabetes patients in all four CD4+ subsets. HLA sub-analyses involved small numbers of individuals, so any influence of HLA type on TCRB rearrangement remained unresolved.

The entire amount of isolated RNA was reverse transcribed using the High Capacity cDNA Reverse Transcription Kit, so the sequenced TCRB transcripts were expressed ones. Deep immunoSEQ sequencing was applied to naive, central memory and regulatory T cell samples, giving an average of around 4 million total reads per sample. After sorted cells were lysed in RLT buffer, RNA was extracted with DNase-treated RNeasy Micro or Mini kits, with the choice depending on cell number. To prevent cross-contamination, every cell subset was processed on its own, while patient and healthy donor samples were processed together. Using the immunoSEQ multiplex PCR, TCRB sequences were amplified from cDNA into 87-bp fragments spanning the CDR3 region. The amplicons were sequenced using the Illumina HiSeq platform. As for how the authors treated the data: PCR bias was corrected computationally using synthetic template baselines, and reads within Hamming distance 2 were collapsed, with unmergeable singletons discarded. Reads were aligned against IMGT to assign V, D and J genes, CDR3 length and insertions or deletions at six rearrangement sites. Within each subset, clonotype counts were normalized to the number of sorted cells before true diversity and Gini coefficients were calculated with the tcR R package. The overlap coefficient, calculated on TCRB nucleotide sequences, was used to measure repertoire sharing. Out-of-frame TCRB sequences from naive cells were analyzed to stand in for the pre-selection repertoire. TCRdb took over this immuneACCESS table, retaining in-frame rearrangements with V and J assigned. Such tables are incomplete; in checked studies, under half of the missing clones stem from an unresolved V gene, and the remainder is unexplained. Clone size and the V and J calls come from that table; the DNA yielded D and trimming. The sample contains around 500,000 clones, roughly 30% of them found a single time. 0.05% to 0.065% of the sample rests with the top ten.

The CDR1 and CDR2 encoded by the germline V gene are SGHTA and FQGNSA. Trimming accounts for 8 bases at V and 8 bases at J, while the number of junction bases matched to no gene is 11. Inclusive of the bounding cysteine and phenylalanine, the CDR3 is 14 residues long. Solely the CDR3 DNA is kept, with 42 bases framed from the first base. The receptor chain draws on TRBV7-2 and TRBJ2-2, and TRBD2 aligns with 7 junction nucleotides. The TCR was taken from a man aged 18-30 years in good health. Sequencing was carried out using naive CD4+ T cells from blood. The cell subset or site label corresponds to: true naive CD4+ T cells. In nucleotides, the sequence is TGTGCCAGCGCCAGCGGGATGGGGTATGGGGAGCTGTTTTTT. This translates into CASASGMGYGELFF. The entire variable domain, with the stretches around the CDR3 drawn from the reference TRBV7-2 and TRBJ2-2 proteins, is GAGVSQSPSNKVTEKGKDVELRCDPISGHTALYWYRQSLGQGLEFLIYFQGNSAPDKSGLPSDRFSAERTGGSVSTLTIQRTQQEDSAVYLCASASGMGYGELFFGEGSRLTVL.